Sequencing of this T cell receptor (beta chain) was carried out in a study of blood T cell repertoires in COVID-19. Looking at the study overall: Samples representing acute and convalescent COVID-19 were sourced from the United States, Italy and Spain. PBMCs, B-cell-depleted T cells, or T cells were the source of the cDNA or gDNA that made up the material.

Germline V gene data show CDR1 as SGHRS and CDR2 as YFSETQ. The CDR3 spans 15 residues. V shed 5 bases and J 2 bases; nucleotides not matched to a gene: 5. Authors' methods: By means of reference gene primer amplification, nucleated cell counts were estimated. Assay used: immunoSEQ multiplex PCR; TCRdb lists only in-frame clones, some missing. Clone size and V and J calls were adopted from that table, with D and trimming inferred from the DNA. Altogether about half a million clones are present, 80% to 90% being singletons, with the ten largest covering 3% to 3.5%. The sample consisted of peripheral blood. The rearrangement joins TRBV5-1 to TRBJ1-5, with 9 bases identical to TRBD1. This clonotype was sampled from a human donor in a cohort sampled during active COVID-19. The chain's CDR3 is CASSRTGEGNQPQHF. For the CDR3, the DNA is TGCGCCAGCAGTAGGACAGGGGAGGGCAATCAGCCCCAGCATTTT.